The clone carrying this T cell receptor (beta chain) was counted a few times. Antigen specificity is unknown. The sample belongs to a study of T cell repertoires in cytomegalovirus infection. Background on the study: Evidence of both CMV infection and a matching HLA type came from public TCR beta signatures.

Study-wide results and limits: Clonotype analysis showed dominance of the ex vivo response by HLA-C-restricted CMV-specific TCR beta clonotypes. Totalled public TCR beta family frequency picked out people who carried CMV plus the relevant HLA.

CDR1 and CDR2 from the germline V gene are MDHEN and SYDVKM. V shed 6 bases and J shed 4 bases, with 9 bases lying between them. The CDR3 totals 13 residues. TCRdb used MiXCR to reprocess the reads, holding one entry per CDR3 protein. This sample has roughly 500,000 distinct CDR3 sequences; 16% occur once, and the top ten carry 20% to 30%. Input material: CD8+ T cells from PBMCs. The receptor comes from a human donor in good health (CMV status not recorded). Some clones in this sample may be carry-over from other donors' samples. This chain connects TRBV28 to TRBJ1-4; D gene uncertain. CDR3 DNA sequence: TGTGCCAGCAGGACGGTGAATAATGAAAAACTGTTTTTT. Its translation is CASRTVNNEKLFF.